The 31 T cell receptor beta chains in this list originate from one sample, sequenced in a study of cytomegalovirus exposure and HLA in healthy donors (dated by TCRdb to about 2017). Libraries came from the immunoSEQ multiplex PCR assay. TCRdb provides this immuneACCESS table in a form limited to in-frame rearrangements. Some clones are lacking; in checked studies, under half of them reflect an unresolved V gene, and why the rest are absent is not known. This sample is represented by tens of thousands of clones; 90% to 95% of them were singletons. Less than 2.5% of the sample comes from the top ten. The specimen sequenced was PBMCs. Receptors originate from a woman younger than 35 in good health and CMV-seronegative.

The chain recombines TRBV27 with TRBJ2-3, with 11 positions matching TRBD2. Germline V lookup: CDR1 MNHEY, CDR2 SMNVEV (reference sequence). This CDR3 region has 18 residues. V trimming: 0 bases; J trimming: 4 bases; junction bases outside the gene matches: 9. CDR3 sequence (DNA): TGTGCCAGCAGTTTATCTACTAGCGGGAGAAAGTTCGCAGATACGCAGTATTTT. Translated: CASSLSTSGRKFADTQYF.

The rearrangement links TRBV6-1 to TRBJ2-7, with unresolved D. Trimming removed 6 bases at V and 0 bases at J, with 9 bases between. The CDR3 has 13 amino acids. Germline V gives CDR1 MNHNS, CDR2 SASEGT. The CDR3 loop is CASSWAVSYEQYF. The DNA for the CDR3 is TGTGCCAGCAGCTGGGCCGTCTCCTACGAGCAGTACTTC.

The rearrangement links TRBV30 to TRBJ2-1; 7 bases match TRBD2. CDR3 length equals 13 residues. Germline CDR1 reads GTSNPN; CDR2 reads SVGIG (reference sequence). J lost 13 bases, V lost 0 bases, and 9 bases had no gene match. The CDR3 DNA sequence: TGTGCCTGGAGTGTAGCCAGCGGGATAGCACAGTTCTTC. It codes for CAWSVASGIAQFF.

The V gene is TRBV5-4, the J gene TRBJ2-2; D possibly corresponds to TRBD2 (6 bases). Deletions cut 0 bases from V and 0 bases from J, with 15 bases between. This CDR3 is built from 18 residues. The germline V gene encodes CDR1 SGHNT and CDR2 YYREEE (reference sequence). This CDR3 is CASSLGLFAGTNTGELFF. CDR3 DNA sequence: TGTGCCAGCAGCTTGGGTCTCTTCGCGGGAACGAACACCGGGGAGCTGTTTTTT.

The chain carries TRBV4-1 and TRBJ2-1; no reliable D call. Per germline, CDR1 MGHRA and CDR2 YSYEKL. This CDR3 contains 13 residues. With 8 bases removed from V and 5 bases from J, the gap between germline ends came to 13 bases. The CDR3 spells CASHRSDNNEQFF. The CDR3 DNA reads TGCGCCAGCCACCGATCAGACAACAATGAGCAGTTCTTC.

This clone has only one observation. This sequence joins TRBV29-1 and TRBJ1-2, with a possible D match to TRBD1 (6 bases). The V end lost 3 bases, the J end lost 0 bases, and 20 bases lay between the germline ends. CDR3 length: 17 residues. Germline V gene sequence: CDR1 SQVTM, CDR2 ANQGSEA. This CDR3 is CSVDPREGVEANYGYTF. The CDR3 region has the DNA TGCAGCGTTGACCCCCGAGAGGGGGTAGAAGCTAACTATGGCTACACCTTC.

This chain joins TRBV29-1 and TRBJ2-1, with 10 bases matching TRBD2. J was trimmed by 6 bases and V by 6 bases; bases with no gene match: 11. This CDR3 is 15 amino acids long. CDR1 and CDR2 from the germline V gene are SQVTM and ANQGSEA. The CDR3 spells CSVPSTSGKFNEQFF. CDR3 coding DNA: TGCAGCGTCCCCAGCACTAGCGGGAAGTTCAATGAGCAGTTCTTC.

The rearrangement links TRBV6-5 to TRBJ2-7, with 9 nucleotides matching TRBD1. This CDR3 is 15 amino acids long. The V and J ends lost 7 bases and 3 bases, in that order; junction bases with no gene match: 10. The germline gives CDR1 MNHEY, CDR2 SVGAGI. DNA of the CDR3: TGTGCCAGCACCGCGACAGGGGGAGGGAGCTACGAGCAGTACTTC. It specifies CASTATGGGSYEQYF.

Here the CDR3 DNA reads TGTGCCAGCAGACGAAAGTTGGTCACAAGGGACAGGGGGCGCGGGGATTGGAATGAGCAGTTCTTC. Its translation: CASRRKLVTRDRGRGDWNEQFF. The chain uses TRBV28 and TRBJ2-1; TRBD1 agrees at 12 bases. This CDR3 has 22 residues. CDR1 is MDHEN, CDR2 SYDVKM, per germline. J gave up 7 bases and V 6 bases, and 28 bases lay outside the gene matches.

The rearrangement joins TRBV7-6 to TRBJ2-7; 9 nucleotides align to TRBD2. The ends lost 4 bases at V and 3 bases at J; junction bases unmatched: 10. This CDR3 is 16 amino acids long. Germline V gene lookup returns CDR1 SGHVS and CDR2 FNYEAQ. CDR3 DNA sequence: TGTGCCAGCAGCTCGGAACTTAGCGGGAGCGTCTACGAGCAGTACTTC. Amino acids: CASSSELSGSVYEQYF.

The V and J genes are TRBV29-1 and TRBJ2-7; 12 positions agree with TRBD1. Germline loops: CDR1 SQVTM, CDR2 ANQGSEA. V lost 6 bases, J lost 4 bases, and 4 bases stayed unmatched. CDR3 size: 13 residues. CDR3 bases: TGCAGCGTGTGGGACAGGGGGCAGTACGAGCAGTACTTC. Translation: CSVWDRGQYEQYF.

The sample holds a few counts of this clone. The J gene is TRBJ1-6, the V gene TRBV9, with a possible D match to TRBD1 (6 bases). The length of the CDR3 is 13 residues. Germline CDR1 SGDLS, CDR2 YYNGEE. Trimming removed 7 bases from V and 6 bases from J, with 11 bases in between. CDR3 coding DNA: TGTGCCAGCGGACGGGACACTAATTCACCCCTCCACTTT. The encoded protein is CASGRDTNSPLHF.

In this sample, this clone turned up a few times. The chain carries TRBV7-2 and TRBJ1-1; weak D call: TRBD1 (5 bases). The germline V gene encodes CDR1 SGHTA and CDR2 FQGNSA. CDR3 length: 16 amino acids. V was pared by 1 base and J by 4 bases, with 16 bases between. The CDR3 nucleotides read TGTGCCAGCAGCTTAGGTGGGGCGGGGGTCGGCACTGAAGCTTTCTTT. It encodes CASSLGGAGVGTEAFF. Together with reference TRBV7-2 and TRBJ1-1, the CDR3 gives the full variable domain: GAGVSQSPSNKVTEKGKDVELRCDPISGHTALYWYRQSLGQGLEFLIYFQGNSAPDKSGLPSDRFSAERTGGSVSTLTIQRTQQEDSAVYLCASSLGGAGVGTEAFFGQGTRLTVV.

The chain uses TRBV4-1 and TRBJ2-7, with D possibly TRBD1 on 5 matching bases. The CDR3 loop spans 12 amino acids. V was pared by 4 bases and J by 6 bases, with 10 bases between. From germline, CDR1 is MGHRA and CDR2 YSYEKL. This CDR3 is CASSPFTGEQYF. The CDR3 DNA follows: TGCGCCAGCAGCCCCTTCACAGGCGAGCAGTACTTC.

The chain recombines TRBV29-1 with TRBJ1-2; 10 bases match TRBD1. CDR3 length equals 13 residues. Germline V gives CDR1 SQVTM, CDR2 ANQGSEA. V was pared by 4 bases and J by 4 bases, with 3 bases of the junction left unmatched. The CDR3 spells CSVVGTGAYGYTF. The CDR3 DNA reads TGCAGCGTTGTGGGGACAGGGGCCTATGGCTACACCTTC.

V and J are TRBV28 and TRBJ1-2, with TRBD1 matching 8 bases. Per germline, CDR1 MDHEN and CDR2 SYDVKM. With V trimmed by 8 bases and J by 0 bases, 5 bases remained unmatched. The CDR3 has 14 amino acids. CDR3 DNA sequence: TGTGCCAGCGCTTCGGGACAGGCTAACTATGGCTACACCTTC. The encoded protein is CASASGQANYGYTF.

This clone has just a few counts. The rearrangement joins TRBV28 to TRBJ1-3, with unresolved D. The length of the CDR3 is 12 residues. The V and J ends lost 3 bases and 9 bases respectively, with 9 bases between them. The germline V gene encodes CDR1 MDHEN and CDR2 SYDVKM. The CDR3 sequence is CASSFSLSTIYF. For the CDR3, the DNA is TGTGCCAGCAGTTTTTCCCTCAGCACCATATATTTT.

V and J are TRBV7-2 and TRBJ2-1, with TRBD2 matching 7 bases. The ends lost 5 bases at V and 2 bases at J; junction bases unmatched: 6. The CDR3 runs to 15 residues. Germline CDR1 reads SGHTA; CDR2 reads FQGNSA. CDR3 DNA: TGTGCCAGCAGCCCATGGGGGGGAACCTACAATGAGCAGTTCTTC. Translation: CASSPWGGTYNEQFF.

The CDR3 loop is CASSTGGASTDTQYF. CDR3 in DNA: TGTGCCAGCAGCACCGGGGGGGCGAGCACAGATACGCAGTATTTT. V usage is TRBV27 and J usage is TRBJ2-3; 8 nucleotides align to TRBD2. CDR1 and CDR2 (germline): MNHEY, SMNVEV (reference sequence). This CDR3 is built from 15 residues. J gave up 0 bases and V 6 bases, and 5 bases lay outside the gene matches.

J is TRBJ1-2 and V is TRBV5-6; 7 bases map to TRBD1. The CDR3 contains 14 residues. With V trimmed by 4 bases and J by 4 bases, 7 bases remained unmatched. Germline-derived CDR1 and CDR2 are SGHDT and YYEEEE. The CDR3 loop is CASSGKTGSYGYTF. CDR3 nucleotide sequence: TGTGCCAGCAGCGGAAAGACAGGGTCCTATGGCTACACCTTC.

In this sample, this clone turned up once. This chain uses TRBV5-4 with TRBJ1-2; 9 bases are a match to TRBD1. V lost 10 bases and J lost 8; bases outside the gene matches: 9. CDR1 and CDR2 from the germline V gene are SGHNT and YYREEE (reference sequence). This CDR3 is 12 amino acids long. As DNA, the CDR3 is TGTGCCGCAGGACAGGGGTCTAAAGGCTACACCTTC. It yields the protein CAAGQGSKGYTF. Drawing the rest from reference TRBV5-4 and TRBJ1-2, the complete variable domain is ETGVTQSPTHLIKTRGQQVTLRCSSQSGHNTVSWYQQALGQGPQFIFQYYREEENGRGNFPPRFSGLQFPNYSSELNVNALELDDSALYLCAAGQGSKGYTFGSGTRLTVV.

In DNA, the CDR3 is TGTGCCAGCAGTCCGGGGACAGATGGAAACACCATATATTTT. This codes for CASSPGTDGNTIYF. The gene calls are TRBV28 and TRBJ1-3; 7 bases agree with TRBD1. The CDR3 has 14 residues. The germline V gene encodes CDR1 MDHEN and CDR2 SYDVKM. Trimming took 5 bases from V and 3 from J; bases not matched to a gene: 4.

V and J are TRBV2 and TRBJ2-1; the match to TRBD2 covers 11 bases. V dropped 5 bases and J dropped 6; count of bases not matched to a gene: 3. The CDR3 has 14 residues. CDR1 and CDR2 (germline): SNHLY, FYNNEI. The chain's CDR3 is CASSPGLAVNEQFF. The DNA of the CDR3 is TGTGCCAGCAGTCCGGGACTAGCGGTCAATGAGCAGTTCTTC.

The chain is built from TRBV6-1 and TRBJ1-2, with TRBD1 as a possible D gene (6 bases). Between the trimmed V and J ends, which lost 10 bases and 2 bases, there was a span of 17 bases. Germline CDR1 and CDR2: MNHNS and SASEGT. This CDR3 region has 14 residues. The CDR3 is CATQGTSSNYGYTF. The CDR3 region has the DNA TGTGCCACCCAGGGGACATCATCAAACTATGGCTACACCTTC.

The CDR3, as DNA: TGCGCCAGCAGCCTTAGGACAGCACAAGAGACCCAGTACTTC. This gives the protein CASSLRTAQETQYF. The rearrangement joins TRBV5-1 to TRBJ2-5, with TRBD1 as a possible D gene (6 bases). CDR3 length: 14 residues. The germline V gene has CDR1 SGHRS and CDR2 YFSETQ. Deletions cut 4 bases from V and 2 bases from J, with 12 bases between.

V and J are TRBV19 and TRBJ1-1, with 7 bases matching TRBD1. V shed 3 bases and J 3 bases; nucleotides not matched to a gene: 4. CDR1 LNHDA and CDR2 SQIVND come from the germline V gene (reference sequence). This CDR3 comprises 14 residues. CDR3 amino acids: CASSMDRTYTEAFF. The CDR3 DNA reads as TGTGCCAGTAGTATGGACAGGACTTACACTGAAGCTTTCTTT.

This clone was seen just once. This chain joins TRBV5-1 and TRBJ1-1, with 9 positions matching TRBD1. The germline gives CDR1 SGHRS, CDR2 YFSETQ. The V and J ends lost 5 bases and 6 bases, in that order; junction bases with no gene match: 8. CDR3 size: 14 residues. The CDR3 DNA is TGCGCCAGCAGACCCGGGACAGGGAATTCTGAAGCTTTCTTT. This translates into CASRPGTGNSEAFF.

The chain combines TRBV7-9 with TRBJ2-2; 14 bases fit TRBD2. CDR3 length: 16 amino acids. The junction had 3 bases not matched to a gene; V was cut back by 3 bases and J by 6 bases. Germline values: CDR1 SEHNR, CDR2 FQNEAQ (reference sequence). DNA of the CDR3: TGTGCCAGCAGCTTGGCGACTAGCGGGGGGGCCGGGGAGCTGTTTTTT. Protein product: CASSLATSGGAGELFF.

This rearrangement joins TRBV7-9 to TRBJ2-3; 7 positions match TRBD2. Germline lookup yields CDR1 SEHNR and CDR2 FQNEAQ (reference sequence). V trimming: 4 bases; J trimming: 0 bases; junction bases outside the gene matches: 7. The CDR3 covers 16 residues. The CDR3 nucleotides read TGTGCCAGCAGCTCTCGGCGGGGAGGGAGCACAGATACGCAGTATTTT. Encoded protein: CASSSRRGGSTDTQYF.

The chain uses TRBV2 and TRBJ1-1, with D maybe TRBD1 (6 bases). Germline V lookup: CDR1 SNHLY, CDR2 FYNNEI. V was shortened by 8 bases and J by 3 bases, with 13 bases between the two germline ends. This CDR3 comprises 13 residues. The CDR3 protein is CASGRRTDTEAFF. The CDR3 DNA reads as TGTGCCAGCGGCCGAAGGACAGACACTGAAGCTTTCTTT.

V and J are TRBV6-4 and TRBJ2-1; 8 bases line up with TRBD1. Per the germline V gene, CDR1 is MRHNA and CDR2 is SNTAGT. The V segment lost 6 bases and the J segment 4 bases; nucleotides outside the gene matches: 8. This CDR3 region has 15 residues. CDR3 sequence reads: CASSVTGEGYNEQFF. CDR3 coding DNA: TGTGCCAGCAGCGTGACAGGGGAAGGGTACAATGAGCAGTTCTTC.